The entry below describes one T cell receptor (beta chain). Its matching antigen is unknown. Measured with immunoSEQ multiplex PCR; TCRdb has only the in-frame clones, and not every one. The sample holds some 340,000 clones, roughly 87% seen once. CDR1 and CDR2 from the germline V gene are MNHEY and SVGAGI. The V segment lost 2 bases and the J segment 2 bases; nucleotides outside the gene matches: 7. The CDR3 is 16 amino acids. This record comes from a study of cytomegalovirus exposure and HLA in healthy donors. Study-wide points: It was found in a later analysis that first-cohort TCR clusters tended to co-occur in the 120 validation repertoires. Generally TCR sequences proved uncommon, though certain public TCRs appeared in numerous donors.

The sequencing input was PBMCs. The clonotype originates from a woman aged 30 to 39 in good health and CMV-seropositive. The chain is built from TRBV6-5 and TRBJ1-1; 8 bases map to TRBD1. This CDR3 is CASSYVGTGVNTEAFF. In DNA form, the CDR3 reads TGTGCCAGCAGTTACGTTGGGACAGGTGTCAACACTGAAGCTTTCTTT.